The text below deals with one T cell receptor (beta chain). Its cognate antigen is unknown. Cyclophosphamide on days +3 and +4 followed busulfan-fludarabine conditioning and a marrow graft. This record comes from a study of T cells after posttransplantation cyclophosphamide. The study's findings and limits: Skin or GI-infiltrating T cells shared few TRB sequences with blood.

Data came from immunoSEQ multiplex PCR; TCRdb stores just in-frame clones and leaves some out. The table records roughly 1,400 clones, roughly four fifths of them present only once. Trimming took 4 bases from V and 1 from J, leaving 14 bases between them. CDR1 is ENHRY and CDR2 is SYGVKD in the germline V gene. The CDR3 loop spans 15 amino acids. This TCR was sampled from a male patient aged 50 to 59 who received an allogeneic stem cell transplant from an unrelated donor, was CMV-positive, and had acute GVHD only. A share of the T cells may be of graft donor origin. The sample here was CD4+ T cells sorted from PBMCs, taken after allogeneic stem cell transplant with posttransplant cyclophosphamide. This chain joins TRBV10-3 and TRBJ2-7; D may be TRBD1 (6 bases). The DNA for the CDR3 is TGTGCCATCAGTGCAAGCCAGGGGATATCCTACGAGCAGTACTTC. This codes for CAISASQGISYEQYF.